Listed below are T cell receptor beta chains from one sample, sequenced in a study of shared clonotypes between healthy human individuals. Assay: immunoSEQ multiplex PCR; the TCRdb copy retains only in-frame clones and omits some. The sample lists roughly 1.5 million clones, 95% to 99% seen once, with around 0.45% in the top ten. The sample comprised naive CD4+ T cells sorted from blood. These receptors came from a man aged 25 to 40 in good health. Both conserved end residues are part of each CDR3. The order of the fields is J gene, D gene, V gene, clone size, CDR3 protein, CDR3 DNA. A D gene is named only where the DNA matches it firmly. The listing skips clone size in some rows; elsewhere it reads once, few, many or a size class.

TRBJ2-5 | TRBD1 | TRBV5-4 | . | CASSWGTEQETQYF | TGTGCCAGCAGCTGGGGGACAGAGCAAGAGACCCAGTACTTC
TRBJ2-7 | TRBD2 | TRBV18 | . | CASSPYRILAGVSSYEQYF | TGTGCCAGCTCACCATATAGGATTCTAGCGGGAGTAAGCTCCTACGAGCAGTACTTC
TRBJ1-2 | . | TRBV6-5 | . | CASSGRTANYGYTF | TGTGCCAGCAGCGGAAGGACGGCTAACTATGGCTACACCTTC
TRBJ2-2 | TRBD1 | TRBV11-2 | . | CASSFRGRGTGELFF | TGTGCCAGCAGCTTCAGGGGGCGCGGCACCGGGGAGCTGTTTTTT
TRBJ2-5 | . | TRBV30 | . | CACLGGALVIGIQYF | TGTGCCTGTCTAGGGGGGGCCTTGGTCATAGGGATCCAGTACTTC
TRBJ2-1 | . | TRBV7-7 | . | CASSLGEASEQFF | TGTGCCAGCAGCTTAGGAGAGGCCAGTGAGCAGTTCTTC
TRBJ1-2 | TRBD1 | TRBV6-5 | . | CASSWGQSIYGYTF | TGTGCCAGCAGTTGGGGACAGTCAATCTATGGCTACACCTTC
TRBJ1-5 | . | TRBV28 | . | CASSPQRQPNGFSNQPQHF | TGTGCCAGCAGTCCTCAGAGACAGCCTAACGGGTTTAGCAATCAGCCCCAGCATTTT
TRBJ2-5 | . | TRBV15 | . | CATSGRVETQYF | TGTGCCACCAGCGGGCGGGTAGAGACCCAGTACTTC
TRBJ2-1 | . | TRBV5-1 | . | CASSPFPSTGSLKSSYNEQFF | TGCGCCAGCAGCCCTTTTCCGTCAACCGGGTCCCTAAAGAGCTCCTACAATGAGCAGTTCTTC
TRBJ2-2 | . | TRBV19 | . | CASSMIAANTGELFF | TGTGCCAGTAGTATGATAGCTGCGAACACCGGGGAGCTGTTTTTT
TRBJ1-1 | . | TRBV30 | . | CAWKRSHGVNTEAFF | TGTGCCTGGAAACGGTCCCACGGAGTGAACACTGAAGCTTTCTTT
TRBJ2-1 | TRBD2 | TRBV20-1 | . | CSARDGGLAFF | TGCAGTGCTAGAGATGGGGGACTAGCGTTCTTC
TRBJ2-2 | TRBD2 | TRBV5-4 | . | CASSLGLAGGISGELFF | TGTGCCAGCAGCTTGGGGTTAGCGGGAGGTATCTCCGGGGAGCTGTTTTTT
TRBJ2-1 | . | TRBV11-2 | . | CASSLSTGSNEQFF | TGTGCCAGCAGCTTATCAACAGGCTCAAATGAGCAGTTCTTC
TRBJ2-1 | . | TRBV5-1 | . | CASSLAGGKVHNEQFF | TGCGCCAGCAGCTTGGCCGGAGGGAAGGTGCACAATGAGCAGTTCTTC
TRBJ2-1 | . | TRBV11-2 | . | CASRSQGSDEQFF | TGTGCCAGCAGATCTCAGGGGTCGGATGAGCAGTTCTTC
TRBJ2-7 | . | TRBV30 | . | CAWSVMYEQYF | TGTGCCTGGAGTGTGATGTACGAGCAGTACTTC
TRBJ1-3 | . | TRBV5-1 | . | CASSLQASGNTIYF | TGCGCCAGCAGCTTACAGGCGTCTGGAAACACCATATATTTT
TRBJ2-7 | . | TRBV5-1 | . | CASSFDAPGEQYF | TGCGCCAGCAGCTTCGATGCTCCGGGCGAGCAGTACTTC
TRBJ2-5 | . | TRBV11-2 | . | CASSLLGVVETQYF | TGTGCCAGCAGCTTACTTGGGGTTGTAGAGACCCAGTACTTC
TRBJ2-2 | . | TRBV7-2 | . | CASSTYTGELFF | TGTGCCAGCAGCACCTACACCGGGGAGCTGTTTTTT
TRBJ1-5 | . | TRBV6-4 | . | CASSATVNQPQHF | TGTGCCAGCAGTGCGACAGTAAATCAGCCCCAGCATTTT
TRBJ1-4 | TRBD1 | TRBV4-1 | . | CASSQDRTGGEKLFF | TGCGCCAGCAGCCAAGATAGGACAGGGGGCGAAAAACTGTTTTTT
TRBJ2-7 | . | TRBV6-1 | . | CASRNSRAGFNEQYF | TGTGCCAGCAGGAACTCAAGGGCAGGGTTTAACGAGCAGTACTTC
TRBJ2-1 | . | TRBV7-5 | . | CARSLRGGPYNEQFF | TGTGCCAGAAGCTTACGAGGGGGCCCCTACAATGAGCAGTTCTTC
TRBJ2-6 | . | TRBV4-3 | . | CASSQEGRSTRSSGANVLTF | TGCGCCAGCAGCCAAGAGGGCCGCTCCACCAGGAGCTCTGGGGCCAACGTCCTGACTTTC
TRBJ2-2 | . | TRBV7-2 | once | CASSLVAANTGELFF | TGTGCCAGCAGCTTAGTGGCAGCGAACACCGGGGAGCTGTTTTTT
TRBJ2-1 | TRBD2 | TRBV14 | . | CASSLGGSPHNEQFF | TGTGCCAGCAGTCTCGGCGGGAGCCCTCACAATGAGCAGTTCTTC
TRBJ2-7 | . | TRBV5-1 | . | CASSLVYRDNYEQYF | TGCGCCAGCAGCTTGGTCTACCGGGACAACTACGAGCAGTACTTC
TRBJ2-7 | . | TRBV7-3 | . | CASSLIPVEGTTYEQYF | TGTGCCAGCAGCTTAATCCCCGTAGAGGGGACAACCTACGAGCAGTACTTC
TRBJ2-3 | . | TRBV29-1 | . | CSVTKLVTDTQYF | TGCAGCGTAACTAAACTGGTCACAGATACGCAGTATTTT